This TCR beta chain comes out of a study of molecular identifiers for immune sequencing clone quantification. Germline CDR1 SGHTA, CDR2 FQGNSA. This CDR3 contains 16 residues. J lost 0 bases, V lost 11 bases, and 12 bases had no gene match. Naive CD8 libraries used about 19,000 to 1,000,000 sorted cells and 10%, 30% or 50% RNA. TCRdb processed the PCR reads anew with MiXCR; each CDR3 protein has one entry. This sample yields about 330,000 distinct CDR3 sequences, of which roughly a quarter are seen a single time; 0.65% to 0.95% belongs to the top ten. Study-level findings and limits: Effector cells kept over 98% of their molecules in clones above 20 RNA copies, while naive cells kept under 1% there. A shared barcode on identical TCR molecules could lead to underestimated sizes for highly expanded clones.

Worth noting for this clonotype: Antigen unknown.

The receptor was isolated from a human donor in good health. Some libraries in this study had Jurkat cell RNA spiked in. Sequenced input: naive CD8+ T cells from blood, with Jurkat cell RNA spiked in. The subset here: FACS-sorted CD8+CD4-CCR7+CD45RA+ naive T cells. The V gene is TRBV7-2, the J gene TRBJ2-4; 8 bases are a match to TRBD2. The CDR3 coding sequence is TGTGCCGGCCGCGGGGGGCGGGTGCTAGCCAAAAACATTCAGTACTTC. Translated: CAGRGGRVLAKNIQYF.